The 3 T cell receptor beta chains given below trace back to one sample, sequenced in a study of cytomegalovirus exposure and HLA in healthy donors. PCR primers comprised 60 Vbeta and 13 Jbeta primers. The assay was immunoSEQ multiplex PCR, and TCRdb's table has in-frame clones only and misses some. The sample data list about 160,000 clones. The specimen was PBMCs. These TCRs come from an older woman in good health and CMV-seronegative.

As to this clone: One end of the junction does not line up with germline, which may come from a read error. The chain carries TRBV6-5 and TRBJ1-2; perhaps TRBD1 as D (5 bases). The CDR3 runs to 15 residues. Per germline, CDR1 MNHEY and CDR2 SVGAGI. CDR3 nucleotides: TGTGCCAGCAGTAACTCACTCAGGGCTAACTATGGCTACACCTTC. It translates to CASSNSLRANYGYTF.

This chain connects TRBV29-1 to TRBJ1-1; D not certain. In germline, CDR1 is SQVTM, CDR2 ANQGSEA. Trimming took off 3 bases at V and 0 bases at J, with 8 bases between the two ends. The CDR3 spans 13 residues. Here the CDR3 DNA reads TGCAGCGTTGAGAAAGGAGTGAACACTGAAGCTTTCTTT. Translation gives CSVEKGVNTEAFF.

The gene calls are TRBV6-6 and TRBJ2-5; TRBD1 matches at 8 bases. Germline-derived CDR1 and CDR2 are MNHNY and SVGAGI (reference sequence). J lost 8 bases, V lost 6 bases, and 11 bases had no gene match. This CDR3 region has 14 residues. CDR3 in DNA: TGTGCCAGCAGACCAGGGGATACAGGGGGAACCCAGTACTTC. This sequence encodes CASRPGDTGGTQYF.